This T cell receptor (beta chain) was captured by sequencing in a study of cytomegalovirus exposure and HLA in healthy donors. Study results and limitations: Earlier analysis looked at TCR beta V segments, and most were productive about 87% or about 30% of the time.

This donor's CMV serostatus is unrecorded. The CDR3 runs 16 residues. With 11 bases removed from V and 0 bases from J, the gap between germline ends came to 17 bases. The germline V gene has CDR1 SNHLY and CDR2 FYNNEI. PCR used 60 Vbeta primers and 13 Jbeta primers. Repertoires were generated with immunoSEQ multiplex PCR, while TCRdb's copy carries only in-frame clones and drops some. The data hold about 170,000 clones, with 70% to 85% observed a single time. Remarks on this clone: Its specificity is not known.

Sequenced input: PBMCs. V usage is TRBV2 and J usage is TRBJ2-6, with D possibly matching TRBD1 (7 bases). This sequence originates from a human donor in good health. The CDR3 DNA sequence: TGTGCCGGTACCCCAGGGGGGCGCTCTGGGGCCAACGTCCTGACTTTC. Translating it yields CAGTPGGRSGANVLTF.